This is a list of T cell receptor beta chains from one sample in a study of shared clonotypes between healthy human individuals. Measured with immunoSEQ multiplex PCR; TCRdb has only the in-frame clones, and not every one. The profile shows over 2,000,000 clones, about 93% of them singletons. The source material was naive CD8+ T cells from PBMCs. These receptors were obtained from a man aged 18 to 29 in good health. Some clones in this sample may be carry-over from other donors' samples. Both conserved end residues are trimmed from each CDR3. The order of the fields is J gene, V gene, D gene, CDR3 protein. The D gene is left open where the match is weak.

j_call: TRBJ1-3; v_call: TRBV11-2; d_call: .; cdr3_aa: ASSPGRGVGNTIY
j_call: TRBJ1-5; v_call: TRBV5-1; d_call: .; cdr3_aa: ASSFGDNQPQH
j_call: TRBJ2-3; v_call: TRBV27; d_call: .; cdr3_aa: ASNVRGVLSTDTQY
j_call: TRBJ1-5; v_call: TRBV2; d_call: TRBD1; cdr3_aa: ASSPRDSMSNQPQH
j_call: TRBJ2-6; v_call: TRBV6-5; d_call: .; cdr3_aa: ASREGPGANVLT
j_call: TRBJ1-2; v_call: TRBV5-4; d_call: TRBD1; cdr3_aa: ASSLLGQGDGYT
j_call: TRBJ2-1; v_call: TRBV7-9; d_call: .; cdr3_aa: ASSSILVAGRERNEQF
j_call: TRBJ2-1; v_call: TRBV7-2; d_call: .; cdr3_aa: ASSQRQKYNEQF
j_call: TRBJ1-5; v_call: TRBV28; d_call: TRBD1; cdr3_aa: ASDYTGGNQPQH
j_call: TRBJ2-7; v_call: TRBV5-5; d_call: .; cdr3_aa: ASSPYRQVGYEQY
j_call: TRBJ2-1; v_call: TRBV19; d_call: TRBD2; cdr3_aa: ASSMLAGVLNEQF
j_call: TRBJ2-3; v_call: TRBV11-2; d_call: .; cdr3_aa: ASSQNTAGLTDTQY
j_call: TRBJ2-1; v_call: TRBV2; d_call: TRBD2; cdr3_aa: ASSLRTSGRVDEQF
j_call: TRBJ1-2; v_call: TRBV29-1; d_call: .; cdr3_aa: SVDSGFYGYT
j_call: TRBJ2-7; v_call: TRBV5-6; d_call: TRBD2; cdr3_aa: ASSPGLAGPLYEQY
j_call: TRBJ2-1; v_call: TRBV19; d_call: TRBD2; cdr3_aa: ASSIESGRGSYNEQF
j_call: TRBJ1-4; v_call: TRBV9; d_call: .; cdr3_aa: ASSPARVGEKLF
j_call: TRBJ2-7; v_call: TRBV13; d_call: .; cdr3_aa: ASSLASSSYEQY
j_call: TRBJ2-2; v_call: TRBV5-1; d_call: .; cdr3_aa: ASSFISGTENTGELF
j_call: TRBJ2-7; v_call: TRBV7-9; d_call: TRBD1; cdr3_aa: ASSGAGGPYEQY
j_call: TRBJ1-1; v_call: TRBV10-2; d_call: .; cdr3_aa: ASSDGGGTEAF
j_call: TRBJ2-7; v_call: TRBV19; d_call: TRBD2; cdr3_aa: ASSQGGTSRYEQY
j_call: TRBJ2-7; v_call: TRBV30; d_call: .; cdr3_aa: AWSWGKVYEQY
j_call: TRBJ2-1; v_call: TRBV5-4; d_call: .; cdr3_aa: ASSFGSLNEQF
j_call: TRBJ1-4; v_call: TRBV11-2; d_call: TRBD1; cdr3_aa: ASSSVQGQTNEKLF
j_call: TRBJ1-1; v_call: TRBV19; d_call: .; cdr3_aa: ASSPGPGTEAF
j_call: TRBJ1-5; v_call: TRBV21-1; d_call: .; cdr3_aa: ASQRCRHSAQH
j_call: TRBJ2-7; v_call: TRBV7-3; d_call: .; cdr3_aa: ASSLTWGLANEQY
j_call: TRBJ2-3; v_call: TRBV5-1; d_call: .; cdr3_aa: ASSWDKSGTDTQY
j_call: TRBJ1-3; v_call: TRBV6-1; d_call: .; cdr3_aa: ASSEAGLFRNTIY
j_call: TRBJ2-1; v_call: TRBV7-3; d_call: TRBD2; cdr3_aa: ASSSSGPRSGNEQF
j_call: TRBJ2-7; v_call: TRBV28; d_call: TRBD2; cdr3_aa: ASSNSGRQYEQY
j_call: TRBJ2-7; v_call: TRBV4-2; d_call: .; cdr3_aa: ASSQVSIGSLRPYEQY
j_call: TRBJ2-7; v_call: TRBV29-1; d_call: .; cdr3_aa: SVVTGSSYEQY
j_call: TRBJ1-5; v_call: TRBV5-6; d_call: TRBD1; cdr3_aa: ASSNRRQGTYNDQPQH
j_call: TRBJ2-2; v_call: TRBV19; d_call: TRBD1; cdr3_aa: ASSIWDRGPGELF
j_call: TRBJ2-7; v_call: TRBV5-8; d_call: TRBD1; cdr3_aa: ASSVERTGPYEQY
j_call: TRBJ2-2; v_call: TRBV19; d_call: TRBD2; cdr3_aa: ASSIGEAGGSGELF
j_call: TRBJ2-2; v_call: TRBV4-1; d_call: .; cdr3_aa: ASSQEQFRLASGELF
j_call: TRBJ2-7; v_call: TRBV28; d_call: TRBD2; cdr3_aa: ASSLYLAGSYEQY
j_call: TRBJ2-7; v_call: TRBV11-2; d_call: .; cdr3_aa: ASSLTGVIHEQY
j_call: TRBJ2-7; v_call: TRBV27; d_call: TRBD1; cdr3_aa: ASSPSGQPPNYEQY
j_call: TRBJ2-1; v_call: TRBV29-1; d_call: .; cdr3_aa: SVVMLGGNEQF
j_call: TRBJ2-3; v_call: TRBV11-2; d_call: .; cdr3_aa: ASSLVTDTQY
j_call: TRBJ1-5; v_call: TRBV7-9; d_call: .; cdr3_aa: ASSAGPYSNQPQH
j_call: TRBJ2-7; v_call: TRBV7-2; d_call: TRBD2; cdr3_aa: ASSSPRTSQPEQY
j_call: TRBJ2-3; v_call: TRBV28; d_call: .; cdr3_aa: ATRESEASLGTDTQY
j_call: TRBJ1-4; v_call: TRBV7-8; d_call: TRBD1; cdr3_aa: ASSSIRTGANEKLF
j_call: TRBJ2-7; v_call: TRBV5-6; d_call: TRBD1; cdr3_aa: ASSLADRVHEQY
j_call: TRBJ2-1; v_call: TRBV11-2; d_call: TRBD2; cdr3_aa: ASSSGLARNYNEQF
j_call: TRBJ1-2; v_call: TRBV27; d_call: .; cdr3_aa: ASSDTYYGYT
j_call: TRBJ1-2; v_call: TRBV6-5; d_call: .; cdr3_aa: ASRPSGHLNYGYT
j_call: TRBJ2-5; v_call: TRBV9; d_call: .; cdr3_aa: ASSVGDRWGETQY
j_call: TRBJ2-1; v_call: TRBV27; d_call: TRBD2; cdr3_aa: ASTYGTSREGNEQF
j_call: TRBJ1-4; v_call: TRBV29-1; d_call: .; cdr3_aa: SVGLEGEKLF